Detailed here is one TCR beta chain. These data are taken from a study of blood T cell repertoires in COVID-19. The wider study: Sites in the United States, Italy and Spain provided acute and convalescent COVID-19 samples. PBMCs, B-cell-depleted T cells, or T cells provided the cDNA or gDNA that made up the material.

This CDR3 comprises 18 residues. The V gene's germline CDR1 is MGHRA and CDR2 YSYEKL. V lost 6 bases and J lost 0; bases outside the gene matches: 9. Under the authors' procedure: Nucleated cell number was recorded as an estimate derived from reference gene primer amplification. The data were produced by immunoSEQ multiplex PCR, yet TCRdb's version contains in-frame clones alone and is incomplete. From that table come the V and J calls and clone size; the DNA was used to work out D and trimming. This sample has roughly 86,000 clones, with around 86% found just once. The clonotype comes from a man aged 40-55 years with acute or convalescent COVID-19. V gene TRBV4-1 combines with J gene TRBJ1-3, with TRBD1 matching 12 bases. The sequenced sample consisted of peripheral blood. CDR3 region: CASSVRDRGQSSGNTIYF. CDR3 bases: TGCGCCAGCAGTGTCCGGGACAGGGGGCAGAGCTCTGGAAACACCATATATTTT.